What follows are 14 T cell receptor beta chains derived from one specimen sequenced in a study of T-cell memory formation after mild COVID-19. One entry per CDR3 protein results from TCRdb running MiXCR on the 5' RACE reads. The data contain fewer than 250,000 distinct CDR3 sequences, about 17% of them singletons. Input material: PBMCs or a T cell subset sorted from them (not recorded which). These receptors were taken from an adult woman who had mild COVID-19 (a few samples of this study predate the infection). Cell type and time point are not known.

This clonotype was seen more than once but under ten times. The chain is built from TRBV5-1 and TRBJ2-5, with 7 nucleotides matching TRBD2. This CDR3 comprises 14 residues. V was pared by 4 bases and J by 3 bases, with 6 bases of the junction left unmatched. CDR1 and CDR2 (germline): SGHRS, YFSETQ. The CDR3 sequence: CASSILGGEETQYF. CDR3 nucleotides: TGCGCCAGCAGCATACTGGGAGGGGAAGAGACCCAGTACTTC.

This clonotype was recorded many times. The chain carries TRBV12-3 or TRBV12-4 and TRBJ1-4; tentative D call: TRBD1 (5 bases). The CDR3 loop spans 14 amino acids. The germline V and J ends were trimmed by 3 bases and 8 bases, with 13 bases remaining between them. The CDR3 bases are TGTGCCAGCAGTTTGAGGGGTTTAGAAGAAAAACTGTTTTTT. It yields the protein CASSLRGLEEKLFF.

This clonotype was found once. The CDR3: CSAPEGTYGYTF. The CDR3 DNA reads as TGCAGTGCCCCGGAAGGGACGTATGGCTACACCTTC. The gene calls are TRBV20-1 and TRBJ1-2; D possibly corresponds to TRBD1 (5 bases). CDR3 size: 12 residues. The V gene's germline CDR1 is DFQATT and CDR2 SNEGSKA (reference sequence). The V end was cut by 6 bases, the J end by 5 bases, with 13 bases between.

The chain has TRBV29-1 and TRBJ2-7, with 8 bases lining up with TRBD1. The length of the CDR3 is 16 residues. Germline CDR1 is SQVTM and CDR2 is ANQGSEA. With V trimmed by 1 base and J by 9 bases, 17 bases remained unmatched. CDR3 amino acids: CSVEARTGNGLWVQYF. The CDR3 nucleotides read TGCAGCGTTGAAGCTCGGACAGGGAACGGACTATGGGTGCAGTACTTC.

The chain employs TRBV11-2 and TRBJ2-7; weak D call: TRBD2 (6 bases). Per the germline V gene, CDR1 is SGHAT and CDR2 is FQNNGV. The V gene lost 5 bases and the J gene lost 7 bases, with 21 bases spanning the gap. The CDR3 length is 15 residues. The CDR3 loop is CASSRPGTGTREQYF. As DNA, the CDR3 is TGTGCCAGCAGCCGGCCCGGGACTGGCACTAGGGAGCAGTACTTC.

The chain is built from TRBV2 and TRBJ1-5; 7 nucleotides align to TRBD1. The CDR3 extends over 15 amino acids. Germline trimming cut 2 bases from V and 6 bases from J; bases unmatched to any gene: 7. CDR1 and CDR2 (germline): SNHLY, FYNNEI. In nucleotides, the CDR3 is TGTGCCAGCAGTGAATCCCACAGGGGAAGTCAGCCCCAGCATTTT. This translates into CASSESHRGSQPQHF.

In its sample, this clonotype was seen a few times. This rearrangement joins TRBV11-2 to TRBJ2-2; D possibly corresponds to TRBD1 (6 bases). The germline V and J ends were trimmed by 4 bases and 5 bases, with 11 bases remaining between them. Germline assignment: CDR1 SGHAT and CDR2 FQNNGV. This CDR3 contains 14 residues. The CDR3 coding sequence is TGTGCCAGCAGCTCTACAGGGTGGACCGGGGAGCTGTTTTTT. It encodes CASSSTGWTGELFF.

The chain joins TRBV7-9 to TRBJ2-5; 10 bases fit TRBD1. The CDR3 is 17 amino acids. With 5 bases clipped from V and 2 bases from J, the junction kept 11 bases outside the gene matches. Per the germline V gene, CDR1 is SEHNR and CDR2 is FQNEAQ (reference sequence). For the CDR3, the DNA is TGTGCCAGCAGCCGCTCGGGTGACAGGGGGCTACAAGAGACCCAGTACTTC. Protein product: CASSRSGDRGLQETQYF.

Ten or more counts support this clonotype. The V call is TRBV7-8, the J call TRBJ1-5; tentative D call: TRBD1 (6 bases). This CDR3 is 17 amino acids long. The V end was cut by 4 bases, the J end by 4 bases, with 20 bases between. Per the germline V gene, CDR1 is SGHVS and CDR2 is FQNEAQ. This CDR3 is CASSSYRVGVSNQPQHF. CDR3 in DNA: TGTGCCAGCAGCTCGTACAGGGTAGGGGTTTCTAATCAGCCCCAGCATTTT.

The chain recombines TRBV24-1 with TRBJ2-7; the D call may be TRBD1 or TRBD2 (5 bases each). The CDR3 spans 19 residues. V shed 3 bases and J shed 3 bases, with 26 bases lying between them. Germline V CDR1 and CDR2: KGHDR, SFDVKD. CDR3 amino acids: CATSDKVYPRQGPFYEQYF. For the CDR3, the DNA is TGTGCCACCAGTGATAAGGTGTATCCCCGCCAGGGACCTTTCTACGAGCAGTACTTC.

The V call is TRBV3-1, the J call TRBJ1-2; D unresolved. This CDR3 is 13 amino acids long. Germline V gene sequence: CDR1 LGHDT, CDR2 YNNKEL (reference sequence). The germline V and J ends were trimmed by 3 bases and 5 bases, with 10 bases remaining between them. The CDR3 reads CASSHGVIYGYTF. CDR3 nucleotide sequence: TGTGCCAGCAGCCACGGCGTAATTTATGGCTACACCTTC.

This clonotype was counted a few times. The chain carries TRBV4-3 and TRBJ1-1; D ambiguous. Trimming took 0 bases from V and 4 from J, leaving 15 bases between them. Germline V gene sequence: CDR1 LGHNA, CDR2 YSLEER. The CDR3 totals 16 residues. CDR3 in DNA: TGCGCCAGCAGCCAAGAAGCAACTCCCCTACTCACTGAAGCTTTCTTT. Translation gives CASSQEATPLLTEAFF.

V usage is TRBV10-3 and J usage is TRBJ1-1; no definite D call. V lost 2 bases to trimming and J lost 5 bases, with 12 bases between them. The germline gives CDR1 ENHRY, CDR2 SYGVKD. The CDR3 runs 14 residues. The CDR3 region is CAISEGGSRTEAFF. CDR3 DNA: TGTGCCATCAGTGAGGGTGGGTCGCGGACTGAAGCTTTCTTT.

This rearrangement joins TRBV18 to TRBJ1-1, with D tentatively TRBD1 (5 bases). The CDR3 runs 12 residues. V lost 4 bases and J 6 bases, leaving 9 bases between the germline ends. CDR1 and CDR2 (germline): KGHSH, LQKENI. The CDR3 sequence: CASSRRDPEAFF. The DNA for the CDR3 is TGTGCCAGCTCACGCCGGGACCCTGAAGCTTTCTTT.